This TCR beta chain derives from a study of T cells after yellow fever vaccination. The CDR3 loop spans 14 amino acids. V shed 4 bases, J shed 6 bases, and the junction held 5 bases outside the gene matches. The germline gives CDR1 KGHSY, CDR2 FQNENV. TCRdb independently ran MiXCR on the 5' RACE reads; one entry per CDR3 protein. The data hold around 600,000 distinct CDR3 sequences, with about 12% observed a single time. The source is a man younger than 40 who received the YFV17D yellow fever vaccine. This material consisted of PBMCs, taken on the day of the yellow fever booster vaccination. The rearrangement links TRBV16 to TRBJ1-5; the match to TRBD1 covers 8 bases. CDR3 residues: CASSPGTGIQPQHF. CDR3 DNA sequence: TGTGCCAGCAGCCCTGGGACAGGTATTCAGCCCCAGCATTTT.